These 15 T cell receptor beta chains came from one sample sequenced in a study of cytomegalovirus exposure and HLA in healthy donors. It was with 60 Vbeta and 13 Jbeta primers that the PCR ran. Assay: immunoSEQ multiplex PCR; the TCRdb copy retains only in-frame clones and omits some. Here the sample spans tens of thousands of clones, approximately 82% being singletons. The sample consisted of PBMCs. These receptors all stem from a man between 18 and 29 years old in good health and CMV-seronegative.

The chain links TRBV20-1 to TRBJ2-7; no definite D call. Trimming cost V 0 bases and J 5 bases, with 5 bases left between them. Germline V lookup: CDR1 DFQATT, CDR2 SNEGSKA (reference sequence). The CDR3 consists of 11 residues. CDR3 loop: CSARDFNEQYF. The CDR3 coding sequence is TGCAGTGCTAGAGATTTTAACGAGCAGTACTTC.

This clone has just a few counts. V gene TRBV5-1 combines with J gene TRBJ1-1; D might be TRBD1 (5 bases). The CDR3 totals 17 residues. Germline V gives CDR1 SGHRS, CDR2 YFSETQ. V was cut by 4 bases and J by 0 bases, with 19 bases left in between. CDR3 protein: CASSRFPQGQMNTEAFF. The DNA of the CDR3 is TGCGCCAGCAGCCGATTCCCCCAGGGTCAAATGAACACTGAAGCTTTCTTT.

J is TRBJ1-1 and V is TRBV5-6; D is uncertain. The CDR3 covers 14 residues. V was cut by 2 bases and J by 1 base, with 9 bases left in between. Germline V gene sequence: CDR1 SGHDT, CDR2 YYEEEE. For the CDR3, the DNA is TGTGCCAGCAGCTTTGTCATTTCGAACACTGAAGCTTTCTTT. Its translation: CASSFVISNTEAFF.

The chain uses TRBV9 and TRBJ2-1, with D hard to call. Germline CDR1 SGDLS, CDR2 YYNGEE. The V end was cut by 3 bases, the J end by 7 bases, with 14 bases between. The CDR3 consists of 14 residues. CDR3 sequence: CASSGRNEVNEQFF. The CDR3, as DNA: TGTGCCAGCAGCGGGCGTAATGAGGTAAATGAGCAGTTCTTC.

This chain connects TRBV7-2 to TRBJ2-7; TRBD1 might be the D (6 bases). The germline V gene encodes CDR1 SGHTA and CDR2 FQGNSA. Deletions cut 3 bases from V and 1 base from J, with 19 bases between. This CDR3 region has 17 residues. The CDR3 DNA is TGTGCCAGCAGCTTGACTACCCGGGACAAGAAATCCTACGAGCAGTACTTC. Translating it yields CASSLTTRDKKSYEQYF.

J is TRBJ2-7 and V is TRBV28, with 7 bases that match TRBD1. Losses at the gene ends were 4 bases for V and 3 bases for J; bases not matched to a gene: 3. The CDR3 extends over 13 amino acids. Germline V gives CDR1 MDHEN, CDR2 SYDVKM. CDR3 loop: CASSSTGRYEQYF. The DNA of the CDR3 is TGTGCCAGCAGTTCGACAGGGCGCTACGAGCAGTACTTC.

This clone appeared once. The chain links TRBV5-1 to TRBJ2-5; 7 nucleotides agree with TRBD1. Trimming at V came to 5 bases and at J to 4 bases, leaving 5 bases not matched to a gene. The CDR3 has 13 residues. Germline CDR1 SGHRS, CDR2 YFSETQ. The CDR3 spells CASRLPGGETQYF. The DNA of the CDR3 is TGCGCCAGCAGATTGCCAGGGGGAGAGACCCAGTACTTC.

V and J are TRBV7-2 and TRBJ2-6; D possibly corresponds to TRBD2 (5 bases). This CDR3 has 19 amino acids. Germline loops: CDR1 SGHTA, CDR2 FQGNSA. Deletions cut 5 bases from V and 4 bases from J, with 24 bases between. The CDR3 DNA reads as TGTGCCAGCAGCCTCCTCATTTGGTCGGGGAGTTGGGGGGCCAACGTCCTGACTTTC. This encodes CASSLLIWSGSWGANVLTF.

This chain uses TRBV10-3 with TRBJ2-3; 7 nucleotides match TRBD1. The CDR3 covers 14 residues. The germline gives CDR1 ENHRY, CDR2 SYGVKD. The ends lost 6 bases at V and 1 base at J; junction bases unmatched: 4. The DNA of the CDR3 is TGTGCCATCAGAGTAGACAGGGGCACAGATACGCAGTATTTT. Amino acids: CAIRVDRGTDTQYF.

A single count supports this clone. This chain joins TRBV5-6 and TRBJ2-7; tentative D call: TRBD1 (5 bases). Germline loops: CDR1 SGHDT, CDR2 YYEEEE. The ends were cut back, 3 bases at V and 5 bases at J, with 15 bases in the middle. The CDR3 consists of 14 residues. The CDR3 DNA sequence: TGTGCCAGCAGCTCCTCCCGGACACGAAACGAGCAGTACTTC. Translated: CASSSSRTRNEQYF.

For this clone: A junction boundary mismatches the germline segment, possibly from a read error. The chain combines TRBV10-3 with TRBJ2-2, with 8 bases fitting TRBD1. Germline-derived CDR1 and CDR2 are ENHRY and SYGVKD. The CDR3 has 12 residues. CDR3 nucleotides: TGTGCCATCAGTGAACCGGACAGGGAGGTGTTTTTT. It yields the protein CAISEPDREVFF.

This clone occurred once. This chain links TRBV18 with TRBJ1-5; unclear D gene. CDR3 length: 16 amino acids. The V end was cut by 2 bases, the J end by 0 bases, with 11 bases between. CDR1 KGHSH and CDR2 LQKENI come from the germline V gene. The CDR3 region is CASSPGQVLSNQPQHF. In DNA, the CDR3 is TGTGCCAGCTCACCAGGGCAGGTCCTTAGCAATCAGCCCCAGCATTTT.

The rearrangement uses TRBV7-9 and TRBJ1-1; 9 nucleotides agree with TRBD1. The CDR3 extends over 15 amino acids. Germline assignment: CDR1 SEHNR and CDR2 FQNEAQ (reference sequence). Losses at the gene ends were 3 bases for V and 9 bases for J; bases not matched to a gene: 11. The chain's CDR3 is CASSFGGQGPAKAFF. The DNA for the CDR3 is TGTGCCAGCAGCTTTGGGGGACAGGGTCCGGCAAAAGCTTTCTTT.

Concerning this clone: The sample has other DNA sequences that encode this CDR3 too. The chain carries TRBV6-1 and TRBJ1-4; a weak D match, TRBD1 (5 bases). The V gene lost 4 bases and the J gene lost 5 bases, with 14 bases spanning the gap. Germline V lookup: CDR1 MNHNS, CDR2 SASEGT. This CDR3 comprises 15 residues. Here the CDR3 DNA reads TGTGCCAGCAGTGCCAATTCCCGGGGGAATGAAAAACTGTTTTTT. Protein product: CASSANSRGNEKLFF.

This clone was observed a handful of times. This sequence joins TRBV7-2 and TRBJ1-6, with 9 bases matching TRBD1. The CDR3 sequence is 15 residues long. From germline, CDR1 is SGHTA and CDR2 FQGNSA. The V and J ends lost 5 bases and 10 bases, in that order; junction bases with no gene match: 9. The CDR3 spells CASSPQQGAGSPLHF. DNA for the CDR3: TGTGCCAGCAGCCCACAACAGGGGGCAGGGTCACCCCTCCACTTT.